This TCR beta chain was recovered during a study of blood T cell repertoires in COVID-19. Looked up from germline, CDR1 is SEHNR and CDR2 is FQNEAQ (reference sequence). The V gene end was trimmed by 5 bases and the J gene end by 5 bases; junction bases not matched to a gene: 5. CDR3 length: 13 amino acids. Assay used: immunoSEQ multiplex PCR; TCRdb lists only in-frame clones, some missing. The table includes 50,000 or so clones, 90% detected once. The chain carries TRBV7-9 and TRBJ1-2, with 7 bases lining up with TRBD1. The sequenced sample was peripheral blood. The clonotype originates from a woman of 80 years or more with acute or convalescent COVID-19. The CDR3 DNA reads TGTGCCAGCAGCCCGGGACAGAGATATGGCTACACCTTC. Residues: CASSPGQRYGYTF.